Presented here are 30 T cell receptor beta chains from one specimen sequenced in a study of PD-1 blockade in classical Hodgkin lymphoma. Exposure to brentuximab vedotin varied, and each patient had relapsed following autologous stem cell transplantation. TCRdb's table, derived via immunoSEQ multiplex PCR, lists solely in-frame clones and lacks some. The table shows 10,000 to 13,000 clones, with roughly 75% occurring only once. Sequenced material: peripheral blood mononuclear cells (PBMCs), taken at baseline. Receptors originate from a human donor with classical Hodgkin lymphoma.

The rearrangement joins TRBV2 to TRBJ1-5; the match to TRBD1 covers 7 bases. The CDR3 totals 18 residues. The ends lost 5 bases at V and 5 bases at J; junction bases unmatched: 18. Germline V gene data show CDR1 as SNHLY and CDR2 as FYNNEI. The CDR3 nucleotides read TGTGCCAGCAGTCAAGGACTATTCCGGGACGGGACAGATCAGCCCCAGCATTTT. This codes for CASSQGLFRDGTDQPQHF.

The chain couples TRBV19 to TRBJ1-5, with 7 bases identical to TRBD1. With V trimmed by 5 bases and J by 6 bases, 7 bases remained unmatched. From germline, CDR1 is LNHDA and CDR2 SQIVND (reference sequence). There are 14 residues in the CDR3. The CDR3: CASSPRQGGQPQHF. The CDR3 DNA reads TGTGCCAGTAGTCCTCGACAGGGAGGTCAGCCCCAGCATTTT.

This chain links TRBV5-1 with TRBJ1-2, with D uncertain. The CDR3 extends over 15 amino acids. From germline, CDR1 is SGHRS and CDR2 YFSETQ. The V end was cut by 0 bases, the J end by 6 bases, with 15 bases between. The CDR3 region has the DNA TGCGCCAGCAGCTTGGCCGGGAGGGATTGGGATGGCTACACCTTC. Residues: CASSLAGRDWDGYTF.

The gene calls are TRBV28 and TRBJ2-6; D might be TRBD1 or TRBD2, each matching 6 bases. Between the trimmed V and J ends, which lost 7 bases and 2 bases, there was a span of 12 bases. The CDR3 is made up of 15 amino acids. The germline gives CDR1 MDHEN, CDR2 SYDVKM. The CDR3 DNA reads as TGTGCCAGCAACGTTAGGGGGGCTGGGGCCAACGTCCTGACTTTC. Amino acids: CASNVRGAGANVLTF. The full variable domain, in which reference TRBV28 and TRBJ2-6 provide the parts outside the CDR3, is DVKVTQSSRYLVKRTGEKVFLECVQDMDHENMFWYRQDPGLGLRLIYFSYDVKMKEKGDIPEGYSVSREKKERFSLILESASTNQTSMYLCASNVRGAGANVLTFGAGSRLTVL.

The chain combines TRBV27 with TRBJ1-2; TRBD1 matches at 7 bases. This CDR3 is 12 amino acids long. Germline loops: CDR1 MNHEY, CDR2 SMNVEV (reference sequence). V gave up 5 bases and J gave up 8 bases; unmatched junction bases: 5. CDR3 DNA sequence: TGTGCCAGCAGTGGACAGGAGGCGGGCTACACCTTC. It is translated as CASSGQEAGYTF.

This clone was seen a few times. The chain employs TRBV11-2 and TRBJ2-3; 10 positions agree with TRBD1. J lost 4 bases, V lost 6 bases, and 13 bases had no gene match. This CDR3 spans 17 amino acids. CDR1 and CDR2 from the germline V gene are SGHAT and FQNNGV. The CDR3 sequence is CASRPLPGQGNPDTQYF. The CDR3 nucleotides are TGTGCCAGCAGGCCGTTACCGGGACAGGGGAACCCAGATACGCAGTATTTT.

The rearrangement links TRBV11-2 to TRBJ1-2; D not certain. Per germline, CDR1 SGHAT and CDR2 FQNNGV. V gave up 5 bases and J gave up 3 bases, with 13 bases separating them. This CDR3 contains 14 residues. The CDR3 DNA reads as TGTGCCAGCAGCCGCCTCCTTGGGGACTATGGCTACACCTTC. It yields the protein CASSRLLGDYGYTF.

The chain recombines TRBV7-9 with TRBJ2-2; D not resolved. CDR1 is SEHNR, CDR2 FQNEAQ, per germline (reference sequence). Trimming removed 4 bases from V and 2 bases from J, with 5 bases in between. This CDR3 spans 13 amino acids. The CDR3 spells CASSSLNTGELFF. CDR3 nucleotides: TGTGCCAGCAGCTCGCTTAACACCGGGGAGCTGTTTTTT.

The V call is TRBV6-5, the J call TRBJ1-1, with TRBD1 matching 10 bases. V lost 2 bases to trimming and J lost 5 bases; unmatched junction nucleotides: 2. Germline V gene data show CDR1 as MNHEY and CDR2 as SVGAGI. CDR3 length: 14 amino acids. CDR3 loop: CASSYTGQGTEAFF. CDR3 DNA: TGTGCCAGCAGTTACACGGGACAGGGGACTGAAGCTTTCTTT.

The V and J genes are TRBV5-1 and TRBJ1-1; the D is unclear. This CDR3 contains 15 residues. V lost 4 bases, J lost 6 bases, and 19 bases lay in between. Germline lookup yields CDR1 SGHRS and CDR2 YFSETQ. CDR3 sequence reads: CASSPLSERKSEAFF. The CDR3 DNA follows: TGCGCCAGCAGCCCCCTGAGTGAGCGGAAATCTGAAGCTTTCTTT.

V usage is TRBV19 and J usage is TRBJ2-3, with 9 bases aligning to TRBD1. Germline-derived CDR1 and CDR2 are LNHDA and SQIVND (reference sequence). V was clipped by 3 bases and J by 3 bases; unmatched bases: 1. CDR3 length: 14 amino acids. The CDR3 is CASSIGQGTDTQYF. CDR3 DNA: TGTGCCAGTAGTATCGGACAGGGGACAGATACGCAGTATTTT.

The chain joins TRBV7-2 to TRBJ1-4, with 10 bases fitting TRBD1. V was pared by 3 bases and J by 0 bases, with 4 bases of the junction left unmatched. Germline V lookup: CDR1 SGHTA, CDR2 FQGNSA. This CDR3 region has 17 residues. CDR3 loop: CASSLGQGRATNEKLFF. The CDR3, as DNA: TGTGCCAGCAGCTTGGGACAGGGGAGGGCAACTAATGAAAAACTGTTTTTT.

As regards this clone: The DNA is omitted, as the CDR3 cannot be located on it reliably, and the CDR3 follows TCRdb's listing. This chain connects TRBV20-1 to TRBJ1-2. Termini included, the CDR3 measures 11 amino acids. The germline CDR1 and CDR2 sequences are DFQATT and SNEGSKA (reference sequence). The CDR3: CSATFNYGCTF.

The genes are TRBV2 and TRBJ2-5; 11 bases fit TRBD2. This CDR3 is built from 15 residues. Germline V gene sequence: CDR1 SNHLY, CDR2 FYNNEI. Trimming at V came to 7 bases and at J to 7 bases, leaving 11 bases not matched to a gene. CDR3 DNA: TGTGCCAGCAAGGGAACTAGCGGGGGATGGGGGACCCAGTACTTC. The encoded protein is CASKGTSGGWGTQYF.

This clone appeared a single time. The chain links TRBV11-3 to TRBJ1-4; D unclear. Trimming cost V 5 bases and J 5 bases, with 12 bases left between them. The CDR3 totals 14 residues. Germline V gene data show CDR1 as SGHNT and CDR2 as YENEEA. CDR3 amino acids: CASSPGPGNEKLFF. The CDR3 coding sequence is TGTGCCAGCAGCCCAGGACCTGGGAATGAAAAACTGTTTTTT.

The chain employs TRBV27 and TRBJ1-5; 8 bases align to TRBD1. Germline V gives CDR1 MNHEY, CDR2 SMNVEV (reference sequence). V shed 8 bases, J shed 7 bases, and the junction held 10 bases outside the gene matches. The CDR3 runs to 14 residues. The CDR3 here is CASRQTGDPQPQHF. CDR3 coding DNA: TGTGCCAGCCGACAGACAGGGGACCCCCAGCCCCAGCATTTT.

The J gene is TRBJ2-3, the V gene TRBV7-9; 7 bases map to TRBD1. CDR3 length equals 17 residues. With 3 bases clipped from V and 0 bases from J, the junction kept 9 bases outside the gene matches. Germline assignment: CDR1 SEHNR and CDR2 FQNEAQ (reference sequence). CDR3 region: CASSFPGTALSTDTQYF. CDR3 coding DNA: TGTGCCAGCAGCTTCCCCGGGACAGCTCTCAGCACAGATACGCAGTATTTT.

This clone was detected only a few times. The J gene is TRBJ1-6, the V gene TRBV19, with D tentatively TRBD1 (6 bases). Deletions cut 3 bases from V and 5 bases from J, with 8 bases between. Per the germline V gene, CDR1 is LNHDA and CDR2 is SQIVND (reference sequence). CDR3 length: 14 amino acids. The DNA for the CDR3 is TGTGCCAGTAGTATCAGGGGAGATAATTCACCCCTCCACTTT. Its protein is CASSIRGDNSPLHF.

This chain joins TRBV5-6 and TRBJ1-3; D not certain. The V gene lost 4 bases and the J gene lost 1 base, with 15 bases spanning the gap. The CDR3 has 16 amino acids. Germline-derived CDR1 and CDR2 are SGHDT and YYEEEE. The CDR3 reads CASSRLSRASGNTIYF. Here the CDR3 DNA reads TGTGCCAGCAGCCGCCTTAGTCGGGCGTCTGGAAACACCATATATTTT.

J is TRBJ2-1 and V is TRBV19, with D hard to call. Germline loops: CDR1 LNHDA, CDR2 SQIVND (reference sequence). The CDR3 is 13 residues long. The V gene lost 6 bases and the J gene lost 5 bases, with 11 bases spanning the gap. CDR3 bases: TGTGCCAGTAGCCCCACCCTCAACAATGAGCAGTTCTTC. Its translation is CASSPTLNNEQFF. The variable domain in full, with the rest retrieved from reference TRBV19 and TRBJ2-1, is DGGITQSPKYLFRKEGQNVTLSCEQNLNHDAMYWYRQDPGQGLRLIYYSQIVNDFQKGDIAEGYSVSREKKESFPLTVTSAQKNPTAFYLCASSPTLNNEQFFGPGTRLTVL.

This chain links TRBV29-1 with TRBJ1-2; the match to TRBD1 covers 10 bases. The CDR3 is made up of 13 amino acids. Germline CDR1 and CDR2: SQVTM and ANQGSEA. V lost 6 bases to trimming and J lost 7 bases; unmatched junction nucleotides: 8. The CDR3 DNA sequence: TGCAGCGTAGGGGACAGGGGACCCTCTGGCTACACCTTC. Encoded protein: CSVGDRGPSGYTF.

This clone turned up a few times. The CDR3 sequence is CASTPRRGNTEAFF. The CDR3 DNA sequence: TGTGCCAGCACCCCCCGAAGGGGTAACACTGAAGCTTTCTTT. The chain uses TRBV6-1 and TRBJ1-1, with a tentative D call TRBD1 (5 bases). CDR3 length equals 14 residues. The ends were cut back, 7 bases at V and 2 bases at J, with 14 bases in the middle. Germline V gene lookup returns CDR1 MNHNS and CDR2 SASEGT.

This clone was seen a handful of times. This chain connects TRBV19 to TRBJ1-5; possibly TRBD1 for D (5 bases). Germline CDR1 reads LNHDA; CDR2 reads SQIVND (reference sequence). V was cut by 3 bases and J by 5 bases, with 14 bases left in between. The CDR3 sequence is 15 residues long. The CDR3 spells CASSILVGADQPQHF. The CDR3 DNA reads as TGTGCCAGTAGTATCCTAGTTGGGGCTGATCAGCCCCAGCATTTT.

The V call is TRBV7-2, the J call TRBJ1-6; D perhaps matches TRBD1 (5 bases). The V and J ends lost 6 bases and 7 bases respectively, with 16 bases between them. This CDR3 has 15 residues. CDR1 is SGHTA, CDR2 FQGNSA, per germline. CDR3 coding DNA: TGTGCCAGCAGTCTAACCGGGACTCCAAATTCACCCCTCCACTTT. Amino acid sequence: CASSLTGTPNSPLHF.

The chain has TRBV19 and TRBJ2-4; D unresolved. The V gene lost 4 bases and the J gene lost 4 bases, with 8 bases spanning the gap. Germline V gene data show CDR1 as LNHDA and CDR2 as SQIVND (reference sequence). The CDR3 runs to 13 residues. CDR3 nucleotide sequence: TGTGCCAGTAGTACGACACCTAAAAACATTCAGTACTTC. Protein: CASSTTPKNIQYF. Together with reference TRBV19 and TRBJ2-4, the CDR3 gives the full variable domain: DGGITQSPKYLFRKEGQNVTLSCEQNLNHDAMYWYRQDPGQGLRLIYYSQIVNDFQKGDIAEGYSVSREKKESFPLTVTSAQKNPTAFYLCASSTTPKNIQYFGAGTRLSVL.

This clone has only a few counts. J is TRBJ1-1 and V is TRBV6-1, with a weak D call TRBD1 (6 bases). V was shortened by 5 bases and J by 1 base, with 8 bases between the two germline ends. This CDR3 comprises 13 residues. In germline, CDR1 is MNHNS, CDR2 SASEGT. The CDR3 sequence: CASSSDRNTEAFF. DNA for the CDR3: TGTGCCAGCAGTTCGGACAGGAACACTGAAGCTTTCTTT.

V usage is TRBV7-2 and J usage is TRBJ2-3; D call uncertain. V was cut by 2 bases and J by 8 bases, with 11 bases left in between. There are 13 residues in the CDR3. Germline CDR1 is SGHTA and CDR2 is FQGNSA. The CDR3 DNA is TGTGCCAGCAGCTTAAACCTGGTGGTTACGCAGTATTTT. Translated, it gives CASSLNLVVTQYF.

The V gene is TRBV23-1, the J gene TRBJ1-1; 7 bases are a match to TRBD1. TRBV23-1 is flagged as an ORF with uncertain function. This CDR3 has 14 residues. V was clipped by 7 bases and J by 1 base; unmatched bases: 6. CDR3: CASTPGTENTEAFF. Written as DNA, the CDR3 is TGCGCCAGCACCCCCGGGACAGAGAACACTGAAGCTTTCTTT.

The chain recombines TRBV6-5 with TRBJ2-3; a possible D gene is TRBD2 (6 bases). Trimming took off 6 bases at V and 5 bases at J, with 18 bases between the two ends. The CDR3 is 15 amino acids. CDR1 is MNHEY and CDR2 is SVGAGI in the germline V gene. The CDR3 DNA reads as TGTGCCAGCAGCCACGATGGCGTCGGGGGAGATACGCAGTATTTT. It specifies CASSHDGVGGDTQYF.

This clone has a handful of counts. The J gene is TRBJ1-2, the V gene TRBV18; the D is unclear. V lost 2 bases and J 4 bases, leaving 11 bases between the germline ends. Germline CDR1 KGHSH, CDR2 LQKENI. CDR3 size: 14 residues. DNA of the CDR3: TGTGCCAGCTCACCAAGCGAGGGCCCCTATGGCTACACCTTC. Translating gives CASSPSEGPYGYTF.